This TCR beta chain appears in the sequencing data of a study of cytomegalovirus exposure and HLA in healthy donors. Primers included in the PCR were 60 Vbeta and 13 Jbeta primers. Measured with immunoSEQ multiplex PCR; TCRdb has only the in-frame clones, and not every one. Of approximately 130,000 clones in the sample, approximately 10% were seen once. Study conclusions and caveats: An analysis that came later showed most CMV-associated TCR beta chains appearing HLA-restricted. Reportedly, diagnosis of cytomegalovirus status by the classifier showed high specificity and sensitivity. Several top significant clusters appeared, in a later analysis, to be linked to common viral pathogens. Researchers counted around 160 TCR beta chains as cytomegalovirus-associated.

Trimming cost V 3 bases and J 6 bases, with 6 bases left between them. The germline V gene has CDR1 MNHNS and CDR2 SASEGT. CDR3 length: 11 amino acids. This clone was seen a handful of times. Its specificity is unknown. The sample taken for sequencing was PBMCs. The receptor's source is a woman in her thirties or forties in good health and CMV-seropositive. V is TRBV6-1 and J is TRBJ2-7; no clear D. CDR3 nucleotides: TGTGCCAGCAGTGAGAGTTTCGAGCAGTACTTC. It codes for CASSESFEQYF.